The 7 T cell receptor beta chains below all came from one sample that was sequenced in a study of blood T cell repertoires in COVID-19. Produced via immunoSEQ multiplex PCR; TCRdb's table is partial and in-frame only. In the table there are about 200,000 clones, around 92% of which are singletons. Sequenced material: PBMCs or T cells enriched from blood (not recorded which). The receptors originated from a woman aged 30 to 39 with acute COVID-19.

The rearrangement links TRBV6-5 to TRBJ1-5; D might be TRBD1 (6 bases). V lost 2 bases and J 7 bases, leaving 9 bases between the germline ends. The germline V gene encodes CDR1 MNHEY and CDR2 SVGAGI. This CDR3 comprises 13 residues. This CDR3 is CASSYGRGQPQHF. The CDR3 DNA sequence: TGTGCCAGCAGTTACGGCAGGGGACAGCCCCAGCATTTT.

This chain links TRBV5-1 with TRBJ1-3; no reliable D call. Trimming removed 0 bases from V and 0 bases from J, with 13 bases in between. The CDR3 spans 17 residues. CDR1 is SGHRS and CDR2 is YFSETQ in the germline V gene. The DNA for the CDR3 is TGCGCCAGCAGCTTGGATCCTTTCGGGATCTCTGGAAACACCATATATTTT. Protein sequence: CASSLDPFGISGNTIYF.

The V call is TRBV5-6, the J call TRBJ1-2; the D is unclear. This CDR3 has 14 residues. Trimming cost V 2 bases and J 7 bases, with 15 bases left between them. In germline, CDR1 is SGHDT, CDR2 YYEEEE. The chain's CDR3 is CASSFGGFEGGYTF. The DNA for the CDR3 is TGTGCCAGCAGCTTTGGAGGCTTTGAGGGTGGCTACACCTTC.

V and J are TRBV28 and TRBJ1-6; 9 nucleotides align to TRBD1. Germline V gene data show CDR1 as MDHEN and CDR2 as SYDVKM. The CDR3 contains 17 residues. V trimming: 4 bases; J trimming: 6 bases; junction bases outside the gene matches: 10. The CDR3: CASSSGLGQGGNSPLHF. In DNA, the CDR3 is TGTGCCAGCAGTTCTGGATTGGGACAGGGTGGTAATTCACCCCTCCACTTT.

The DNA for the CDR3 is TGTGCCAGTAGTAGGGACAGGGGGCGTGAGCAGTACTTC. Protein sequence: CASSRDRGREQYF. V is TRBV19 and J is TRBJ2-7, with 12 positions matching TRBD1. The CDR3 spans 13 residues. Germline CDR1 LNHDA, CDR2 SQIVND (reference sequence). Losses at the gene ends were 4 bases for V and 7 bases for J; bases not matched to a gene: 2.

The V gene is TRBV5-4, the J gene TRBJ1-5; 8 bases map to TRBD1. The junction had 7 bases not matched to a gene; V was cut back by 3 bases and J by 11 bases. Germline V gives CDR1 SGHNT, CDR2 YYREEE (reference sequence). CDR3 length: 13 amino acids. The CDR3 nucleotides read TGTGCCAGCAGCTCGGGACAGGAGGGCACCCAGCATTTT. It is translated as CASSSGQEGTQHF.

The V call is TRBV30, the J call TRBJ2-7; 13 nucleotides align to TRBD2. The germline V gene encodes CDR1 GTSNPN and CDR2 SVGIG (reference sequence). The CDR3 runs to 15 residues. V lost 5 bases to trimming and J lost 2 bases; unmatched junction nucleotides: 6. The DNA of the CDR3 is TGTGCCTGGTCCGGAGGGACTAGCGGGACCTACGAGCAGTACTTC. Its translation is CAWSGGTSGTYEQYF. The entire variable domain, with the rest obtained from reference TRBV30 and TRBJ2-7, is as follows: SQTIHQWPATLVQPVGSPLSLECTVEGTSNPNLYWYRQAAGRGLQLLFYSVGIGQISSEVPQNLSASRPQDRQFILSSKKLLLSDSGFYLCAWSGGTSGTYEQYFGPGTRLTVT.